Following are 25 T cell receptor beta chains from one sample sequenced in a study of tissue T cells after allogeneic stem cell transplantation. The assay was immunoSEQ multiplex PCR, and TCRdb's table has in-frame clones only and misses some. This sample has 5,500 to 8,500 clones, with 50% found just once. Time point noted: mouse harvest day 7 after allogeneic transplant. Tail vein injection delivered 10^7 T-cell-depleted bone marrow cells and 10^6 splenic CD5+ T cells. Input material: gut tissue. These receptors all come from a female BALB/c mouse given C57BL/6 T cells with graft-versus-host disease after an allogeneic hematopoietic cell transplant.

Comment on this clone: The genes are named according to mouse. The CDR3 extends 1 residue past the end of the read, so its final part is completed from the germline J gene. The J gene is TRBJ2-7, the V gene TRBV26; 10 bases map to TRBD1. Germline trimming cut 4 bases from V and 4 bases from J; bases unmatched to any gene: 4. The germline V gene has CDR1 KGHPV and CDR2 FQNQEV (reference sequence). The CDR3 is 14 amino acids. The sequenced part of the CDR3 DNA is TGTGCCAGCAGTCGGAGGGACAGGGGATATGAACAGTAC. Translation: CASSRRDRGYEQY. In full, the CDR3 is CASSRRDRGYEQYF.

On this clone: Mouse names are used for the genes. Sequencing ends 1 residue short of the CDR3 end; the germline J gene provides the rest. The chain uses TRBV3 and TRBJ2-2; D remains unclear. Germline V gives CDR1 SNHLY, CDR2 FYNGKV (reference sequence). CDR3 length: 14 amino acids. V was pared by 2 bases and J by 1 base, with 5 bases between. Partial CDR3 DNA: TGTGCCAGCAGCTTAATCAAAAACACCGGGCAGCTCTAC. This gives the protein CASSLIKNTGQLY. The full CDR3 protein is CASSLIKNTGQLYF.

Of note for this clone: Gene names are mouse gene names. The read ends 1 residue early relative to the CDR3; the germline J gene fills the gap. The chain is built from TRBV26 and TRBJ1-3; TRBD1 matches at 9 bases. V dropped 11 bases and J dropped 0; count of bases not matched to a gene: 2. Germline V gene lookup returns CDR1 KGHPV and CDR2 FQNQEV (reference sequence). There are 13 residues in the CDR3. CDR3 sequence reads: CAGQGNSGNTLYF. The sequenced CDR3 bases are TGTGCCGGACAGGGGAATTCTGGAAATACGCTCTAT.

This clone was detected once. Germline and genes: mouse. The read comes to an end 1 residue before the CDR3 does, leaving the germline J gene to fill in the end. The rearrangement uses TRBV26 and TRBJ2-5; no definite D call. The germline V and J ends were trimmed by 1 base and 6 bases, with 8 bases remaining between them. The CDR3 covers 13 residues. Germline-derived CDR1 and CDR2 are KGHPV and FQNQEV (reference sequence). CDR3 region: CASSLLGGDTQYF. The part of the CDR3 DNA that was read is TGTGCCAGCAGTCTGTTGGGAGGGGACACCCAGTAC.

Worth noting for this clone: Genes and germline are mouse. Read coverage stops 1 residue before the CDR3 terminus; the germline J gene supplies the remainder. The chain combines TRBV16 with TRBJ2-1; TRBD2 might be the D (7 bases). Looked up from germline, CDR1 is SGHSA and CDR2 is FRNQAP. The CDR3 is 13 residues long. With 3 bases removed from V and 7 bases from J, the gap between germline ends came to 10 bases. The DNA read from the CDR3 is TGTGCAAGCAGCTTGAGGGGGGGGGCTGAGCAGTTC. Translation gives CASSLRGGAEQF. From start to end, the CDR3 is CASSLRGGAEQFF.

With regard to this clone: Gene names denote mouse genes. Read sequence stops 1 residue before the CDR3 end, and the germline J gene provides the missing end. This chain connects TRBV26 to TRBJ1-1, with TRBD1 matching over 11 bases. Unmatched junction bases numbered 4, after V lost 6 bases and J lost 4 bases. The CDR3 length is 14 residues. Per the germline V gene, CDR1 is KGHPV and CDR2 is FQNQEV (reference sequence). CDR3 sequence: CASSSGTGGTEVFF. CDR3 DNA, as far as it was read: TGTGCCAGCAGCTCCGGGACAGGGGGCACAGAAGTCTTC.

With regard to this clone: All gene names here are mouse names. The read terminates 1 residue ahead of where the CDR3 ends, so the germline J gene completes it. The gene calls are TRBV23 and TRBJ2-3; TRBD1, the D gene given by the table, was not confirmed from the DNA. Germline CDR1 KGHTA, CDR2 FQNQQP. The CDR3 runs to 15 residues. Incomplete CDR3 DNA: TGCTCCAGCAGTCAGGGACAGGGCGGTGCAGAAACGCTGTAT. It encodes CSSSQGQGGAETLY. The complete CDR3 sequence is CSSSQGQGGAETLYF.

Turning to this clone: The gene names given are mouse names. The read ends 1 residue shy of where the CDR3 ends; the end is completed using the germline J gene. The rearrangement joins TRBV24 to TRBJ2-3; 7 nucleotides align to TRBD1. The CDR3 is 15 residues long. After removal of 3 bases from V and 0 bases from J, the junction contained 3 bases not matched to a gene. Germline V gene sequence: CDR1 KGHTA, CDR2 FRNEEI. The CDR3 loop reads CASSLGQDSAETLYF. The sequenced CDR3 bases are TGTGCCAGCAGTCTCGGACAGGATAGTGCAGAAACGCTGTAT.

Concerning this clone itself: Any gene name here is a mouse gene name. The read stops 1 residue short of the end of the CDR3; the missing end is completed from the germline J gene. The V and J genes are TRBV26 and TRBJ2-7, with 9 bases fitting TRBD1. Germline values: CDR1 KGHPV, CDR2 FQNQEV (reference sequence). V gave up 1 base and J gave up 6 bases; unmatched junction bases: 4. The CDR3 extends over 14 amino acids. CDR3 bases read: TGTGCCAGCAGTCTGTTACAGGGGGCTTTTGAACAGTAC. Translating gives CASSLLQGAFEQY. The full CDR3 sequence reads CASSLLQGAFEQYF.

By frequency in the sample, this clone is large. Gene labels here are mouse ones. Read data end 1 residue before the CDR3 end; the end is taken from the germline J gene. The chain joins TRBV29 to TRBJ1-4; unclear D gene. Trimming removed 7 bases at V and 7 bases at J, with 10 bases between. Germline CDR1 and CDR2: MSHET and SYDVDS. The CDR3 is 12 amino acids. CDR3: CASKQGIERLFF. CDR3 bases read: TGTGCTAGCAAGCAAGGGATCGAAAGATTATTT. Full variable domain (missing parts from reference TRBV29 and TRBJ1-4): DMKVTQMPRYLIKRMGENVLLECGQDMSHETMYWYRQDPGLGLQLIYISYDVDSNSEGDIPKGYRVSRKKREHFSLILDSAKTNQTSVYFCASKQGIERLFFGHGTKLSVL.

Comment on this clone: Gene names refer to mouse genes. The read terminates 1 residue before the CDR3 end, so the remaining end is supplied by the germline J gene. The genes are TRBV19 and TRBJ2-5, with D unclear. Germline values: CDR1 FNHDT, CDR2 SITEND (reference sequence). V was cut by 0 bases and J by 0 bases, with 5 bases left in between. This CDR3 has 14 amino acids. CDR3 bases read: TGTGCCAGCAGTATAGGGGTTAACCAAGACACCCAGTAC. Translated, it gives CASSIGVNQDTQY. The entire CDR3 reads CASSIGVNQDTQYF.

About this clone itself: Mouse gene names and germline throughout. The CDR3 spells CASSLPANTGQLYF. The CDR3 DNA, read in part, is TGTGCCAGCAGCTTGCCAGCAAACACCGGGCAGCTCTAC. The chain joins TRBV3 to TRBJ2-2, with D uncertain. The read comes to an end 1 residue before the CDR3 does, leaving the germline J gene to fill in the end. The CDR3 is 14 residues long. The V end lost 3 bases, the J end lost 0 bases, and 5 bases lay between the germline ends. Germline V CDR1 and CDR2: SNHLY, FYNGKV (reference sequence).

In regard to this clone: Germline and genes: mouse. The CDR3 goes on 1 residue after the read ends, and that part is filled in from the germline J gene. The chain has TRBV19 and TRBJ1-5; tentative D call: TRBD1 (6 bases). Trimming stripped 2 bases from V and 2 bases from J, with 8 bases between. The CDR3 sequence is 14 residues long. Looked up from germline, CDR1 is FNHDT and CDR2 is SITEND (reference sequence). The DNA read from the CDR3 is TGTGCCAGCAGTATGGGGGGCGACAACCAGGCTCCGCTT. This codes for CASSMGGDNQAPL. The whole CDR3 protein is CASSMGGDNQAPLF.

This clone was counted a single time. Gene names and germline refer to mouse. The CDR3 is cut off 1 residue early in the read; its end comes from the germline J gene. This chain connects TRBV13-2 to TRBJ2-2; weak D call: TRBD2 (5 bases). The CDR3 has 12 residues. V shed 0 bases and J shed 13 bases, with 10 bases lying between them. CDR1 is NNHNN and CDR2 is SYGAGS in the germline V gene (reference sequence). The CDR3 DNA, read in part, is TGTGCCAGCGGTGATGCTCTGGGCCCGCTCTAC. Its translation: CASGDALGPLY. In full, the CDR3 is CASGDALGPLYF.

A few counts support this clone. Genes and germline come from the mouse. The read terminates 1 residue before the CDR3 end, so the remaining end is supplied by the germline J gene. V gene TRBV4 combines with J gene TRBJ2-1, with D possibly TRBD2 on 6 matching bases. Germline V gene data show CDR1 as LGHDT and CDR2 as YNNKQL (reference sequence). V was cut by 5 bases and J by 3 bases, with 8 bases left in between. The CDR3 is made up of 13 amino acids. CDR3 sequence: CASSLGPYAEQFF. Incomplete CDR3 DNA: TGTGCCAGCAGCCTGGGGCCCTATGCTGAGCAGTTC.

By share of the sample, this clone is large. Genes here carry mouse names. The read terminates 1 residue ahead of where the CDR3 ends, so the germline J gene completes it. The V and J genes are TRBV12-1 and TRBJ2-2, with 10 bases identical to TRBD1. V gave up 4 bases and J gave up 2 bases; unmatched junction bases: 3. The germline gives CDR1 SGHSN, CDR2 HYEKVE. The CDR3 totals 15 residues. CDR3 protein: CASSPGQGNTGQLYF. CDR3 bases read: TGTGCCAGCTCACCGGGACAGGGGAACACCGGGCAGCTCTAC.

This clone showed up just a few times. Mouse germline and gene names are used. The CDR3 end lies 1 residue beyond the end of the read and is filled in from the germline J gene. The chain links TRBV4 to TRBJ2-4; the D gene is possibly TRBD2 (6 bases). Germline V gives CDR1 LGHDT, CDR2 YNNKQL (reference sequence). The V gene lost 4 bases and the J gene lost 0 bases, with 11 bases spanning the gap. The CDR3 spans 15 residues. The CDR3 sequence: CASSSGGPSQNTLYF. CDR3 bases read: TGTGCCAGCAGCTCGGGGGGACCTAGTCAAAACACCTTGTAC.

Of note for this clone: Gene names are the mouse ones. The read gets to within 1 residue of the CDR3 end, and the germline J gene fills in the rest. The chain couples TRBV13-3 to TRBJ1-1, with D uncertain. The CDR3 is 14 amino acids. Germline loops: CDR1 NNHDY, CDR2 SYVADS. V was pared by 4 bases and J by 0 bases, with 10 bases between. The CDR3 DNA, read in part, is TGTGCCAGCAGTCGCGGGTCTGCAAACACAGAAGTCTTC. As protein: CASSRGSANTEVF. The full CDR3 protein reads CASSRGSANTEVFF.

This clone was seen more than once but under ten times. Germline and genes here are mouse. Sequencing ends 1 residue short of the CDR3 end; the germline J gene provides the rest. The V gene is TRBV13-1, the J gene TRBJ2-4, with 9 bases identical to TRBD2. The CDR3 length is 16 residues. The germline CDR1 and CDR2 sequences are NSHNY and SYGAGN. V shed 0 bases and J 0 bases; nucleotides not matched to a gene: 2. CDR3: CASSDAGGVSQNTLYF. CDR3 DNA, as far as it was read: TGTGCCAGCAGTGATGCTGGGGGGGTTAGTCAAAACACCTTGTAC.

Concerning this clone: Gene names and germline refer to mouse. The read gets to within 1 residue of the CDR3 end, and the germline J gene fills in the rest. The chain couples TRBV24 to TRBJ2-3; D is ambiguous. The germline gives CDR1 KGHTA, CDR2 FRNEEI. The CDR3 is 12 residues long. Trimming left V 4 bases short and J 0 bases short, with 2 bases between. This chain's CDR3 is CASSPSAETLYF. CDR3 DNA, as far as it was read: TGTGCCAGCAGTCCTAGTGCAGAAACGCTGTAT.

Worth noting for this clone: The listed genes are named as in mouse. The CDR3 goes on 1 residue after the read ends, and that part is filled in from the germline J gene. J is TRBJ2-2 and V is TRBV1; TRBD1 matches 9 bases. The CDR3 runs to 15 residues. Trimming cost V 6 bases and J 0 bases; bases outside gene matches: 2. Germline V lookup: CDR1 NSQYPW, CDR2 LRSPGD (reference sequence). This chain's CDR3 is CTCRGTGSNTGQLYF. The CDR3 bases that were read are TGCACCTGCAGAGGGACAGGGTCAAACACCGGGCAGCTCTAC.

This clone appeared once. All gene names here are mouse names. Read data end 1 residue before the CDR3 end; the end is taken from the germline J gene. The identical CDR3 is also encoded by other nucleotide sequences in the sample. The chain uses TRBV26 and TRBJ2-5; D possibly uses TRBD1 or TRBD2 (5 bases each). Germline V gives CDR1 KGHPV, CDR2 FQNQEV (reference sequence). With 3 bases removed from V and 0 bases from J, the gap between germline ends came to 7 bases. This CDR3 spans 14 amino acids. The part of the CDR3 DNA that was read is TGTGCCAGCAGTCTTGGGGCTAACCAAGACACCCAGTAC. Its translation is CASSLGANQDTQY. The entire CDR3 reads CASSLGANQDTQYF.

In regard to this clone: Each gene name is a mouse one. The sequence runs out 1 residue before the end of the CDR3; the remainder is reconstructed from the germline J gene. The chain links TRBV3 to TRBJ2-7; D may be TRBD2 (6 bases). The germline gives CDR1 SNHLY, CDR2 FYNGKV (reference sequence). V lost 0 bases and J lost 0, with 6 bases in between. This CDR3 is 14 amino acids long. CDR3: CASSLAWGSYEQYF. The sequenced part of the CDR3 DNA is TGTGCCAGCAGCTTAGCCTGGGGCTCCTATGAACAGTAC.

In the case of this clone: These gene names are mouse names. The read is 1 residue too short to cover the CDR3 end, so that end is filled in from the germline J gene. V gene TRBV13-3 combines with J gene TRBJ2-4; tentative D call: TRBD2 (5 bases). Trimming removed 2 bases at V and 4 bases at J, with 8 bases between. Germline CDR1 is NNHDY and CDR2 is SYVADS. The CDR3 is made up of 13 amino acids. CDR3 residues: CASSEVGENTLYF. CDR3 DNA, as far as it was read: TGTGCCAGCAGTGAGGTTGGGGAAAACACCTTGTAC.

Concerning this clone: The germline and genes are mouse ones. The read finishes 1 residue shy of the CDR3 end, and the germline J gene is used to complete it. The V and J genes are TRBV3 and TRBJ2-1, with TRBD1 as a possible D gene (6 bases). V gave up 3 bases and J gave up 0 bases, with 9 bases separating them. The CDR3 extends over 15 amino acids. Germline-derived CDR1 and CDR2 are SNHLY and FYNGKV (reference sequence). Here the CDR3 reads CASSLDSYNYAEQFF. CDR3 bases read: TGTGCCAGCAGCTTGGACAGTTATAACTATGCTGAGCAGTTC.